This T cell receptor (beta chain) is from a study of T cells after posttransplantation cyclophosphamide. This CDR3 spans 14 amino acids. Losses at the gene ends were 4 bases for V and 2 bases for J; bases not matched to a gene: 6. CDR1 SGDLS and CDR2 YYNGEE come from the germline V gene. General observations from the study: Later post-transplant blood repertoires were often dominated by donor CD8+ memory clones. After PTCy, TRB diversity resembled that of CNI/methotrexate controls.

A note on this clone: Its antigen is unknown.

Method: immunoSEQ multiplex PCR; TCRdb's copy keeps in-frame clones and lacks some. The sample shows about 28,000 clones, more than 80% of them seen only once. Sequenced material: PBMCs. V and J are TRBV9 and TRBJ2-7, with TRBD1 matching 7 bases. The receptor was derived from a man aged 45 to 65. CDR3: CASSLWDSPYEQYF. The CDR3 region has the DNA TGTGCCAGCAGCCTATGGGACAGTCCCTACGAGCAGTACTTC. The full variable domain, with the rest looked up from reference TRBV9 and TRBJ2-7, is DSGVTQTPKHLITATGQRVTLRCSPRSGDLSVYWYQQSLDQGLQFLIQYYNGEERAKGNILERFSAQQFPDLHSELNLSSLELGDSALYFCASSLWDSPYEQYFGPGTRLTVT.